The rows below give T cell receptor beta chains drawn from one sample of a study of PD-L1 blockade in urothelial cancer. TCRdb's copy holds only in-frame clones and misses some; the assay was immunoSEQ multiplex PCR. The table lists about 52,000 clones, approximately 72% of them singletons, with less than 5% in the top ten. This specimen was PBMCs, taken around atezolizumab (anti-PD-L1) treatment. These receptors came from a man between 65 and 80 years old with urothelial cancer. Each CDR3 is given with its conserved first and last residue. D genes are given only for firm matches. Clone size appears in some rows only: once, few, many, or a class for an expanded clone.

j_gene,abundance,v_gene,d_gene,CDR3nt,CDR3aa
TRBJ2-1,.,TRBV11-3,TRBD2,TGTGCCAGCAGCACGACTAGCGGGAATGTGGGTGAGCAGTTCTTC,CASSTTSGNVGEQFF
TRBJ2-5,.,TRBV5-1,.,TGCGCCAGCAGCTTGGTGCCGAGTCGAGGGGAGACCCAGTACTTC,CASSLVPSRGETQYF
TRBJ2-1,.,TRBV5-4,.,TGTGCCAGCAGCTTGGGGACATCGAACCACAATGAGCAGTTCTTC,CASSLGTSNHNEQFF
TRBJ2-7,few,TRBV4-3,TRBD2,TGCGCCAGCAGCCAAGCACTAGCGCGCTACGAGCAGTACTTC,CASSQALARYEQYF
TRBJ1-1,.,TRBV5-1,.,TGCGCCAGCAGCCCTCGGGGAGGGATGGCTTTCTTT,CASSPRGGMAFF
TRBJ1-1,.,TRBV18,.,TGTGCCAGCTCAAGAGTGAACACTGAAGCTTTCTTT,CASSRVNTEAFF
TRBJ2-3,.,TRBV9,TRBD1,TGTGCCAGCAGCGTAGCTCAGGGACAGGGGATGAAGGGGACAGATACGCAGTATTTT,CASSVAQGQGMKGTDTQYF
TRBJ1-2,.,TRBV10-1,.,TGCGCCAGCAGTGAACTGCGTACAGAGCGGATTTATGGCTACACCTTC,CASSELRTERIYGYTF
TRBJ2-5,.,TRBV7-8,.,TGTGCCAGCAGCTTAGCGGGAGCGTACCAAGAGACCCAGTACTTC,CASSLAGAYQETQYF
TRBJ2-7,.,TRBV5-1,TRBD2,TGCGCCAGCAGCCGGGGGGATTCCTACGAGCAGTACTTC,CASSRGDSYEQYF
TRBJ2-5,.,TRBV7-7,TRBD1,TGTGCCAGCAGCCCGCCGACAGGGGAGACCCAGTACTTC,CASSPPTGETQYF
TRBJ2-7,once,TRBV7-2,.,TGTGCCAGCAGCTTGCCCCCGGGATACGAGCAGTACTTC,CASSLPPGYEQYF
TRBJ1-1,once,TRBV2,.,TGTGCCAGCAACGAGGGTATGAACACTGAAGCTTTCTTT,CASNEGMNTEAFF
TRBJ1-1,few,TRBV30,.,TGTGCCTGTACGAAAGACAGGATCATGAACACTGAAGCTTTCTTT,CACTKDRIMNTEAFF
TRBJ2-3,.,TRBV19,.,TGTGCCAGTAGTATCTCAGATACGCAGTATTTT,CASSISDTQYF
TRBJ2-3,few,TRBV2,.,TGTGCCAGCGTCGTGACAGATACGCAGTATTTT,CASVVTDTQYF
TRBJ1-2,.,TRBV5-1,TRBD1,TGCGCCAGCAGCGTCGACAGGGTGGGTGGCTACACCTTC,CASSVDRVGGYTF
TRBJ1-5,.,TRBV2,TRBD1,TGTGCCAGCAGGGACAGGGAAGTAAGCAATCAGCCCCAGCATTTT,CASRDREVSNQPQHF
TRBJ2-7,.,TRBV7-8,TRBD1,TGTGCCAGCAGCTTAGCGGGACAGCCCTACGAGCAGTACTTC,CASSLAGQPYEQYF
TRBJ2-3,.,TRBV13,.,TGTGCCAGCAGCTTGGGGGGGCTCGCAGATACGCAGTATTTT,CASSLGGLADTQYF
TRBJ1-4,once,TRBV5-6,TRBD1,TGTGCCAGCAGCGAGGGACAGCTTAATGAAAAACTGTTTTTT,CASSEGQLNEKLFF
TRBJ2-1,.,TRBV5-1,TRBD1,TGCGCCAGCAGCTTGGACGGGACAGGGGCCTACAATGAGCAGTTCTTC,CASSLDGTGAYNEQFF
TRBJ2-7,once,TRBV7-9,.,TGTGCCAGCGTAGGGAGCTACGAGCAGTACTTC,CASVGSYEQYF
TRBJ2-7,few,TRBV5-1,.,TGCGCCAGCAGCCCCGGTTTATACGAGCAGTACTTC,CASSPGLYEQYF
TRBJ2-3,.,TRBV7-7,TRBD1,TGTGCTAGCAGCTCCGGGACAGGGGGCACAGATACGCAGTATTTT,CASSSGTGGTDTQYF
TRBJ1-1,.,TRBV5-6,.,TGTGCCAGCAGCCTTTTACAGAGACGCACTGAAGCTTTCTTT,CASSLLQRRTEAFF
TRBJ1-2,.,TRBV6-5,TRBD1,TGTGCCAGCAGTAACCGACAGGGTGAGCGTAGAGGCTACACCTTC,CASSNRQGERRGYTF
TRBJ2-5,once,TRBV9,.,TGTGCCAGCAGCGTACAGGTCTCGCCGGGGGAGACCCAGTACTTC,CASSVQVSPGETQYF
TRBJ1-1,.,TRBV18,TRBD1,TGTGCCAGCGTAAATACAGGGGGGAACACTGAAGCTTTCTTT,CASVNTGGNTEAFF
TRBJ2-7,.,TRBV7-8,TRBD1,TGTGCCAGCAGCCTGGGACAGATCTACGAGCAGTACTTC,CASSLGQIYEQYF
TRBJ1-2,.,TRBV19,.,TGTGCCAGTAGTATGCGAGGGAACTATGGCTACACCTTC,CASSMRGNYGYTF
TRBJ2-1,.,TRBV27,TRBD1,TGTGCCAGCAGTTTCCGCTCCCTCGACAGGGTCGGAAGCTCCTACAATGAGCAGTTCTTC,CASSFRSLDRVGSSYNEQFF
TRBJ1-4,.,TRBV6-1,TRBD1,TGTGCCAGCAGCGCGGGACAGGGGGGGGAAAAACTGTTTTTT,CASSAGQGGEKLFF
TRBJ2-2,.,TRBV5-4,TRBD2,TGTGCCAGCAGACATCCGGGACTAGCGGGCGGGGGCGCCGGGGAGCTGTTTTTT,CASRHPGLAGGGAGELFF
TRBJ1-1,.,TRBV2,.,TGTGCCAGCAGTGAACGCCCCGAAGACAGGTCCGGTGGTTTCTTT,CASSERPEDRSGGFF
TRBJ2-3,.,TRBV5-4,TRBD2,TGTGCCAGCAGCTCCGGGGGGGGGCTAGGTGATACGCAGTATTTT,CASSSGGGLGDTQYF
TRBJ1-1,.,TRBV7-2,.,TGTGCCAGCAGCTTAGCTGAGACAGGGAACACTGAAGCTTTCTTT,CASSLAETGNTEAFF
TRBJ2-2,.,TRBV5-6,.,TGTGCCAGCACCAGGACAGAGCTTACCGGGGAGCTGTTTTTT,CASTRTELTGELFF
TRBJ2-5,.,TRBV29-1,TRBD2,TGCAGCGTTGAAGGCCGGACTAGTCAGGAGACCCAGTACTTC,CSVEGRTSQETQYF
TRBJ2-7,medium-sized,TRBV7-3,.,TGTGCCAGCAGCGCTGTCCAGTCGGGCGAGCAGTACTTC,CASSAVQSGEQYF
TRBJ2-3,.,TRBV9,.,TGTGCCAGCAGCGCCCGGGACTTCAAAGTCACAGATACGCAGTATTTT,CASSARDFKVTDTQYF
TRBJ2-6,.,TRBV7-3,.,TGTGCCAGCAGCTTAGGGGGAGGTGGGGCCAACGTCCTGACTTTC,CASSLGGGGANVLTF
TRBJ2-2,.,TRBV7-2,.,TGTGCCAGCAGCTTAGGGGGGCTCGACACCGGGGAGCTGTTTTTT,CASSLGGLDTGELFF
TRBJ2-6,.,TRBV19,.,TGTGCCAGTAGTACAAGGGGTACTGGGGCCAACGTCCTGACTTTC,CASSTRGTGANVLTF
TRBJ2-3,few,TRBV29-1,TRBD2,TGCAGCGTGGTAGCGGGGCTCGGAGATACGCAGTATTTT,CSVVAGLGDTQYF
TRBJ2-3,.,TRBV6-6,TRBD1,TGTGCCAGCAGACCCGGACAGGGGATCGCAGATACGCAGTATTTT,CASRPGQGIADTQYF
TRBJ2-5,.,TRBV11-3,.,TGTGCCAGCAGCTTAGGTCCCCAGGGGACCCAGTACTTC,CASSLGPQGTQYF